The 6 T cell receptor beta chains presented below share a single source sample, sequenced in a study of blood T cell repertoires in COVID-19. Generated by immunoSEQ multiplex PCR, the TCRdb table keeps only in-frame clones and is missing some. Here the sample spans around 80,000 clones, roughly 80% being singletons. The source material was peripheral blood. The receptor source for this set is a woman over 75 with active or convalescent COVID-19.

This clone was seen only once. The rearrangement uses TRBV2 and TRBJ2-3; maybe TRBD2 (6 bases). The CDR3 covers 11 residues. V was shortened by 6 bases and J by 5 bases, with 6 bases between the two germline ends. The germline V gene has CDR1 SNHLY and CDR2 FYNNEI. CDR3 protein: CASREGDTQYF. DNA of the CDR3: TGTGCCAGCAGGGAGGGAGATACGCAGTATTTT.

By share, this clone counts as medium-sized. The chain carries TRBV7-6 and TRBJ2-7; 10 nucleotides agree with TRBD2. V shed 4 bases and J 3 bases; nucleotides not matched to a gene: 15. Looked up from germline, CDR1 is SGHVS and CDR2 is FNYEAQ. This CDR3 is 18 amino acids long. CDR3 in amino acids: CASSSIRVRTSGFYEQYF. The CDR3 DNA follows: TGTGCCAGCAGCTCTATAAGGGTAAGGACTAGCGGATTCTACGAGCAGTACTTC.

V usage is TRBV10-3 and J usage is TRBJ1-3, with TRBD1 identical over 7 bases. The ends lost 9 bases at V and 0 bases at J; junction bases unmatched: 2. Germline CDR1 reads ENHRY; CDR2 reads SYGVKD. This CDR3 region has 13 residues. Written as DNA, the CDR3 is TGTGCCATGGGACAGAACTCTGGAAACACCATATATTTT. Residues: CAMGQNSGNTIYF.

The chain employs TRBV10-3 and TRBJ1-4; TRBD1 matches at 10 bases. Germline lookup yields CDR1 ENHRY and CDR2 SYGVKD. J was trimmed by 8 bases and V by 10 bases; bases with no gene match: 4. The CDR3 totals 12 residues. Here the CDR3 reads CATGTGAEKLFF. The CDR3 nucleotides are TGTGCCACGGGGACAGGGGCCGAAAAACTGTTTTTT.

This sequence joins TRBV12-5 and TRBJ2-7; a possible D gene is TRBD2 (6 bases). The V gene's germline CDR1 is LGHNT and CDR2 FRNRAP. Trimming removed 3 bases at V and 2 bases at J, with 8 bases between. The CDR3 loop spans 13 amino acids. CDR3 DNA: TGTGCTAGTGGTTTAGGACTAACCTACGAGCAGTACTTC. Amino acid sequence: CASGLGLTYEQYF.

The chain employs TRBV27 and TRBJ2-1; D is undetermined. There are 15 residues in the CDR3. Germline loops: CDR1 MNHEY, CDR2 SMNVEV (reference sequence). V shed 2 bases and J shed 3 bases, with 11 bases lying between them. This chain's CDR3 is CASSLDRGIYNEQFF. The CDR3 DNA sequence: TGTGCCAGCAGTTTAGATAGAGGTATCTACAATGAGCAGTTCTTC.